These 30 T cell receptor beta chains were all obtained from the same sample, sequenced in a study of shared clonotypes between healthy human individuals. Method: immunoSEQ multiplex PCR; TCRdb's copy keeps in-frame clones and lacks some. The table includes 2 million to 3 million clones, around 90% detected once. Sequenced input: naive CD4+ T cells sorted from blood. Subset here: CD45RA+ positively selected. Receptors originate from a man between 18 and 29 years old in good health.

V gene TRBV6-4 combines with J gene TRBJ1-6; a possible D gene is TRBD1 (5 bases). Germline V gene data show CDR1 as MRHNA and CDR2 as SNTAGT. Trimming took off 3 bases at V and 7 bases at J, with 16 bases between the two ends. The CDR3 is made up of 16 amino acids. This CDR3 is CASSEEFLGENSPLHF. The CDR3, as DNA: TGTGCCAGCAGTGAGGAGTTCCTGGGGGAAAATTCACCCCTCCACTTT.

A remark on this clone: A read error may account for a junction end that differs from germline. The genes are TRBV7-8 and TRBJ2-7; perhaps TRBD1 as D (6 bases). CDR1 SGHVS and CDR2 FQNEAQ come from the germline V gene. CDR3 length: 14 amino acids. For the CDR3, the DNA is TGTGCCAGCAGCTTAGGTGGGACACCCGCGAGCCTGGGCTTC. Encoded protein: CASSLGGTPASLGF.

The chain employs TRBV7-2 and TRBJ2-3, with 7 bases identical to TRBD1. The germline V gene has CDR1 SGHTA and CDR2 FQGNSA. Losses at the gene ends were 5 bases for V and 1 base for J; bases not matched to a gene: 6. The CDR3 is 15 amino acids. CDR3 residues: CASSARQGRTDTQYF. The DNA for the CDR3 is TGTGCCAGCAGCGCCAGACAGGGCCGCACAGATACGCAGTATTTT.

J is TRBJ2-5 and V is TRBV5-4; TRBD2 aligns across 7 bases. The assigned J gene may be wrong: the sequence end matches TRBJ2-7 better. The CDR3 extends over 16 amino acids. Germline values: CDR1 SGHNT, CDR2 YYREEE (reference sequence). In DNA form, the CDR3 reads TGTGCCAGCAGGCCCGGCGGGGGTAGCGTCTACTACGAGCAGTACTTC. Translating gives CASRPGGGSVYYEQYF.

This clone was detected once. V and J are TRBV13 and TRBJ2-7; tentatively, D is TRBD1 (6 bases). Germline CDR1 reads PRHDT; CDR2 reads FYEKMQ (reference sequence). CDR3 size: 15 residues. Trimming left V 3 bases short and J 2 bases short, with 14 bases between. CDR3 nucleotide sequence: TGTGCCAGCAGCTTTACTCGGGACATAGCCTACGAGCAGTACTTC. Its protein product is CASSFTRDIAYEQYF.

As DNA, the CDR3 is TGTGCCAGCAGTTTACTCGAGGGCGAGCAGTACTTC. Amino acids: CASSLLEGEQYF. The rearrangement joins TRBV28 to TRBJ2-7, with a weak D call TRBD2 (5 bases). CDR1 MDHEN and CDR2 SYDVKM come from the germline V gene. Trimming cost V 2 bases and J 6 bases, with 8 bases left between them. The length of the CDR3 is 12 residues. Full variable domain (remainder filled in from reference TRBV28 and TRBJ2-7): DVKVTQSSRYLVKRTGEKVFLECVQDMDHENMFWYRQDPGLGLRLIYFSYDVKMKEKGDIPEGYSVSREKKERFSLILESASTNQTSMYLCASSLLEGEQYFGPGTRLTVT.

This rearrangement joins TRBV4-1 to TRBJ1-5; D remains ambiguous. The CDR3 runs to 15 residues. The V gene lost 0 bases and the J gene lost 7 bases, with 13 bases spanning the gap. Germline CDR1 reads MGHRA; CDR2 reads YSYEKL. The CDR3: CASSQEWAGWQPQHF. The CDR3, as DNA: TGCGCCAGCAGCCAAGAATGGGCAGGTTGGCAGCCCCAGCATTTT.

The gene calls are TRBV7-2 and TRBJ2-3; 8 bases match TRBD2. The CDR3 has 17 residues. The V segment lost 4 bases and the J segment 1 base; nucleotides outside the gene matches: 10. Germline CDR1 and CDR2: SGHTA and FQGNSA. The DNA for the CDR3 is TGTGCCAGCAGCTCCTCAGCGGGGGCGAGGGGCACAGATACGCAGTATTTT. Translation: CASSSSAGARGTDTQYF.

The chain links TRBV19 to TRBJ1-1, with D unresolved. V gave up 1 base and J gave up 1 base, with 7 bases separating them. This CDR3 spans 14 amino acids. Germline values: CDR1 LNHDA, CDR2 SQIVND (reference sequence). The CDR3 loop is CASSIVLENTEAFF. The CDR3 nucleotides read TGTGCCAGTAGTATAGTGCTGGAGAACACTGAAGCTTTCTTT. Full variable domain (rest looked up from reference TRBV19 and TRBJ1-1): DGGITQSPKYLFRKEGQNVTLSCEQNLNHDAMYWYRQDPGQGLRLIYYSQIVNDFQKGDIAEGYSVSREKKESFPLTVTSAQKNPTAFYLCASSIVLENTEAFFGQGTRLTVV.

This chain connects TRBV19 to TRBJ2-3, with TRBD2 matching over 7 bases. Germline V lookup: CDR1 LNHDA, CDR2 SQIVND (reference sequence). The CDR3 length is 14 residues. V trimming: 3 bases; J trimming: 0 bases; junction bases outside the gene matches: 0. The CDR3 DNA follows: TGTGCCAGTAGTATGGGACTAAGCACAGATACGCAGTATTTT. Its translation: CASSMGLSTDTQYF.

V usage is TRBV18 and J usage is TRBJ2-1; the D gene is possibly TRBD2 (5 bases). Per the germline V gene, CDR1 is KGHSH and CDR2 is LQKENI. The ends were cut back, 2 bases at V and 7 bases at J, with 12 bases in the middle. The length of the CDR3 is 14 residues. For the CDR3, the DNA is TGTGCCAGCTCACCATACGAGCGGATTAATGAGCAGTTCTTC. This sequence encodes CASSPYERINEQFF.

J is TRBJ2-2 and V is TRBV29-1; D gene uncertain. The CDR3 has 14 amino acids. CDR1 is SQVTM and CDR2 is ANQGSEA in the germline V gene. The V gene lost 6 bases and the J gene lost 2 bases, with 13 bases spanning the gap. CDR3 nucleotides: TGCAGCGTGCCCTCCCGGGCCAACACCGGGGAGCTGTTTTTT. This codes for CSVPSRANTGELFF.

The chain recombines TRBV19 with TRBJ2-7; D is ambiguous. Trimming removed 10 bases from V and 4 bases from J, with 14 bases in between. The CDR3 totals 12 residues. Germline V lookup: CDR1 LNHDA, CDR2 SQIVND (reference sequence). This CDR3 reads CATSDAKYEQYF. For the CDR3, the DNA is TGTGCCACTTCGGACGCAAAGTACGAGCAGTACTTC.

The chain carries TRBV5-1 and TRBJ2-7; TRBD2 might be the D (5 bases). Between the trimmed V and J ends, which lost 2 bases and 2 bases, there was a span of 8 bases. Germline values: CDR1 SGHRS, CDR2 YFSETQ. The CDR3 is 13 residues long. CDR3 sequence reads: CASSFAEAYEQYF. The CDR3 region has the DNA TGCGCCAGCAGCTTCGCGGAGGCCTACGAGCAGTACTTC.

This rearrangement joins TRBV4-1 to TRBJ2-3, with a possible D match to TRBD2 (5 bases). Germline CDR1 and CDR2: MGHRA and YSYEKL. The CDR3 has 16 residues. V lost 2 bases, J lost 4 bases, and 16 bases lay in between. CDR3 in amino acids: CASSQKGGGRADTQYF. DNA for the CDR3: TGCGCCAGCAGCCAAAAGGGTGGAGGCCGAGCAGATACGCAGTATTTT.

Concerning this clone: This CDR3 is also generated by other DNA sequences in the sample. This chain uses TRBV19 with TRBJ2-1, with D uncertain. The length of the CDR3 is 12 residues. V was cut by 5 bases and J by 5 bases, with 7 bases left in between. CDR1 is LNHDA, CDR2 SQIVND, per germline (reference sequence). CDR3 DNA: TGTGCCAGTAGTCCTAGGGACAATGAGCAGTTCTTC. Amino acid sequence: CASSPRDNEQFF.

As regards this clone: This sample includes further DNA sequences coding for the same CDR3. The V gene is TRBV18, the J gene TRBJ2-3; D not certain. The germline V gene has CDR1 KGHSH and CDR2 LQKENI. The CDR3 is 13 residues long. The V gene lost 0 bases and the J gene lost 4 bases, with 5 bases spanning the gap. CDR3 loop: CASSPPEADTQYF. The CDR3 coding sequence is TGTGCCAGCTCACCACCGGAAGCAGATACGCAGTATTTT.

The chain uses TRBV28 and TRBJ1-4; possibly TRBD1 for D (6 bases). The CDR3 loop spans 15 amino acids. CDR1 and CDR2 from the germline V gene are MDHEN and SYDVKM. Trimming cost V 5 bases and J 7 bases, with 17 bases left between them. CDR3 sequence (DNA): TGTGCCAGCAGTAGCCCCGGGACACAGACTGAAAAACTGTTTTTT. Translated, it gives CASSSPGTQTEKLFF.

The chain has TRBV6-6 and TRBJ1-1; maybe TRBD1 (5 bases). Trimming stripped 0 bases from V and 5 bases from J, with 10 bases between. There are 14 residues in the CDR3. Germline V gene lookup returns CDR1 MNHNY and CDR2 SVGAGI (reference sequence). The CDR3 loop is CASSYSYEGTEAFF. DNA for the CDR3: TGTGCCAGCAGTTACTCGTATGAGGGGACTGAAGCTTTCTTT.

The CDR3 spells CAWTQGAGTYEQYF. In nucleotides, the CDR3 is TGTGCCTGGACACAGGGGGCGGGGACCTACGAGCAGTACTTC. The chain couples TRBV30 to TRBJ2-7, with TRBD1 identical over 9 bases. Per germline, CDR1 GTSNPN and CDR2 SVGIG (reference sequence). V lost 4 bases and J lost 2; bases outside the gene matches: 6. The CDR3 runs to 14 residues.

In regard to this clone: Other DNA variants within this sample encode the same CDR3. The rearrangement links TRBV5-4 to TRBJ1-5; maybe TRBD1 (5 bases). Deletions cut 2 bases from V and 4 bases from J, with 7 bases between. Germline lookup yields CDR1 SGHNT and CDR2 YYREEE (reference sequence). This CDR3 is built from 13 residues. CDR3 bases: TGTGCCAGCAGCTTTGGGGGTAATCAGCCCCAGCATTTT. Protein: CASSFGGNQPQHF.

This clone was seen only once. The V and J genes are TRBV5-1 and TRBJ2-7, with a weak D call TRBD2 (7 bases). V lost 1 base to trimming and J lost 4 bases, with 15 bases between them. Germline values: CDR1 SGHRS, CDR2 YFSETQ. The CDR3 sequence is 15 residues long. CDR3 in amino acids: CASSLRGGGSYEQYF. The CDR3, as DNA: TGCGCCAGCAGCTTGCGGGGCGGGGGCTCTTACGAGCAGTACTTC.

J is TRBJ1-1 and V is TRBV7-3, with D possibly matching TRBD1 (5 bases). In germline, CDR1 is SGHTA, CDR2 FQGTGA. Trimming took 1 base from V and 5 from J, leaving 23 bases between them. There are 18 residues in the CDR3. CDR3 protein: CASSLIGPWGRKGTEAFF. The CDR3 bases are TGTGCCAGCAGCTTAATTGGGCCCTGGGGCCGGAAGGGGACTGAAGCTTTCTTT.

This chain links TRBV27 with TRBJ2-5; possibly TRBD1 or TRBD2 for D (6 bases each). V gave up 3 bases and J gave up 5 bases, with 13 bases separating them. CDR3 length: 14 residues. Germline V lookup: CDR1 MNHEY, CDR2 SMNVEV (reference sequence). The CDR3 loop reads CASSLTQGRETQYF. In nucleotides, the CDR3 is TGTGCCAGCAGTTTGACGCAGGGGAGGGAGACCCAGTACTTC.

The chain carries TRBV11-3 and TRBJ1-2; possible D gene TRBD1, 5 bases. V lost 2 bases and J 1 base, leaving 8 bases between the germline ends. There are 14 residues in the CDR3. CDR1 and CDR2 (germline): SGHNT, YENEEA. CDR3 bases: TGTGCCAGCAGCTTAACAGGTAATAACTATGGCTACACCTTC. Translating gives CASSLTGNNYGYTF.

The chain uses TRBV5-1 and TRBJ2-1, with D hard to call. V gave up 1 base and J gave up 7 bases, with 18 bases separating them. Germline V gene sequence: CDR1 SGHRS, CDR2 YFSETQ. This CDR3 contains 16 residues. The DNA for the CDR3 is TGCGCCAGCAGCTTGCTCATTTCGGACCTCGGGAATGAGCAGTTCTTC. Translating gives CASSLLISDLGNEQFF.

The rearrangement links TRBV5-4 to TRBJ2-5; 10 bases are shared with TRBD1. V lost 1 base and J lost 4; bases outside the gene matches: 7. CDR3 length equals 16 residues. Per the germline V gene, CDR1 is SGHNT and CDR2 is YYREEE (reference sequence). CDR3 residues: CASSLWDRGAPETQYF. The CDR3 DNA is TGTGCCAGCAGCTTGTGGGACAGGGGTGCTCCAGAGACCCAGTACTTC.

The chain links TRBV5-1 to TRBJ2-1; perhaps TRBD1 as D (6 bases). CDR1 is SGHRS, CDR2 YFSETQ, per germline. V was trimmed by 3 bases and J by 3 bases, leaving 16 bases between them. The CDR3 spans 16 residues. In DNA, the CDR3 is TGCGCCAGCAGCTGGGGGCGTTCTACCCACTACAATGAGCAGTTCTTC. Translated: CASSWGRSTHYNEQFF. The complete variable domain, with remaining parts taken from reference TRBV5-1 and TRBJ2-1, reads KAGVTQTPRYLIKTRGQQVTLSCSPISGHRSVSWYQQTPGQGLQFLFEYFSETQRNKGNFPGRFSGRQFSNSRSEMNVSTLELGDSALYLCASSWGRSTHYNEQFFGPGTRLTVL.

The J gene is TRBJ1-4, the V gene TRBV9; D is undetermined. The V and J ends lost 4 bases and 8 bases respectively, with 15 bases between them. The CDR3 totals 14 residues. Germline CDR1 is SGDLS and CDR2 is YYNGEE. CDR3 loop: CASSPAVGHEKLFF. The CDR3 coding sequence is TGTGCCAGCAGCCCGGCCGTTGGGCACGAAAAACTGTTTTTT.

In DNA, the CDR3 is TGCGCCAGCAGCCAAGGGGACGGTGGAAACTATGGCTACACCTTC. Translation: CASSQGDGGNYGYTF. This chain uses TRBV4-1 with TRBJ1-2, with D perhaps TRBD1 (5 bases). The CDR3 length is 15 residues. Trimming took off 1 base at V and 2 bases at J, with 11 bases between the two ends. Per the germline V gene, CDR1 is MGHRA and CDR2 is YSYEKL.